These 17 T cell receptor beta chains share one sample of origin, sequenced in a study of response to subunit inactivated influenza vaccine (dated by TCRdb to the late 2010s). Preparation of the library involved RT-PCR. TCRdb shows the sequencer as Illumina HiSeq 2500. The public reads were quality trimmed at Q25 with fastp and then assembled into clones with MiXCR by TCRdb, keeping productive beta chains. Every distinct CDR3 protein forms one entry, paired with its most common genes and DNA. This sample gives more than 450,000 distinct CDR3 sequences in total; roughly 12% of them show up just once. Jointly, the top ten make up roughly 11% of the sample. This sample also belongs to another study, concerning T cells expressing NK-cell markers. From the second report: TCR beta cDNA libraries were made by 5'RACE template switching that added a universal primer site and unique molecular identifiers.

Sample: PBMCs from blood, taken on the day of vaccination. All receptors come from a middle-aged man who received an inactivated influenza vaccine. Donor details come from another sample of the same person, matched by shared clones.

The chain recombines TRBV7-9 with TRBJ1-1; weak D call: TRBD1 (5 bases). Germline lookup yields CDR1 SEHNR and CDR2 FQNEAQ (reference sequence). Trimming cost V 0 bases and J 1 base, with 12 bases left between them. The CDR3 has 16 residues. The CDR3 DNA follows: TGTGCCAGCAGCTTAGCGGGGCACCCGTCGAACACTGAAGCTTTCTTT. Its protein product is CASSLAGHPSNTEAFF.

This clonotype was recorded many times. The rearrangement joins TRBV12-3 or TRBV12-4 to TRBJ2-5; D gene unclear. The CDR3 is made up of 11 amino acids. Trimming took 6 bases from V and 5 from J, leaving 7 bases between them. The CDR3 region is CASSSLETQYF. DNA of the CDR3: TGTGCCAGCAGCTCACTGGAGACCCAGTACTTC.

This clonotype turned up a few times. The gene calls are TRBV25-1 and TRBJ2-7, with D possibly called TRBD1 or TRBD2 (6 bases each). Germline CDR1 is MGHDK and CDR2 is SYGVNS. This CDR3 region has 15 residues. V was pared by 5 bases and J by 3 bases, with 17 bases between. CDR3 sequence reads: CASSYPRGPFYEQYF. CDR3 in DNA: TGTGCCAGCAGTTACCCCCGGGGGCCTTTCTACGAGCAGTACTTC.

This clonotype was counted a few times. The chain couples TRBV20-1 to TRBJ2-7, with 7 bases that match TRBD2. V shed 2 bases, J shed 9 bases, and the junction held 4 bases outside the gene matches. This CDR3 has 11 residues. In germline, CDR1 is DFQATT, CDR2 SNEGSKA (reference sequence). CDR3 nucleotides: TGCAGTGCTAGATGGCAGCGGGGGCAGTACTTC. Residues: CSARWQRGQYF.

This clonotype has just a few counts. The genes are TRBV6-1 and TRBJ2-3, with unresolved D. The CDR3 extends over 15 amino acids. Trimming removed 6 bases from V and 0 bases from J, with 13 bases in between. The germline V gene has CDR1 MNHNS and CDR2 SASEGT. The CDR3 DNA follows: TGTGCCAGCAGCCCGTATGTGGGGAGCACAGATACGCAGTATTTT. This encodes CASSPYVGSTDTQYF.

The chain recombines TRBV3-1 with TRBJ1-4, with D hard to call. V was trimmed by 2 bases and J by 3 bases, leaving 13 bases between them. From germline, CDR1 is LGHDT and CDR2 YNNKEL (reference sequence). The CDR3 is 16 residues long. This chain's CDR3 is CASSQFSGKANEKLFF. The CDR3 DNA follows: TGTGCCAGCAGCCAATTCTCGGGGAAGGCTAATGAAAAACTGTTTTTT.

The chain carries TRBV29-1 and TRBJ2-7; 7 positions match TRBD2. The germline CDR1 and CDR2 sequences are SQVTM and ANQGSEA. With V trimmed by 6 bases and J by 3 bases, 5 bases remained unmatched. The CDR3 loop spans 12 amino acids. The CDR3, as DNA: TGCAGCGTGACGGGGGGTGTCTACGAGCAGTACTTC. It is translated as CSVTGGVYEQYF.

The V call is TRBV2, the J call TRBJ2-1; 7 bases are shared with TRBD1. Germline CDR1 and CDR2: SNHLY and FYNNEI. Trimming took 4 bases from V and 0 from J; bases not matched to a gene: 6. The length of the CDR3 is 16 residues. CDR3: CASSGMTGFSYNEQFF. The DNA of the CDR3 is TGTGCCAGCAGTGGAATGACAGGGTTCTCCTACAATGAGCAGTTCTTC.

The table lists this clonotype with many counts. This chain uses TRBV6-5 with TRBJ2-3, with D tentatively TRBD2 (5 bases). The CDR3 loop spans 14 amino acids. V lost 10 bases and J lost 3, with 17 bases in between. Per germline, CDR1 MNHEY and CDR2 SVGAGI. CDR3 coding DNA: TGTGCCACGCTACTCAGAGGGAGTACAGATACGCAGTATTTT. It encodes CATLLRGSTDTQYF.

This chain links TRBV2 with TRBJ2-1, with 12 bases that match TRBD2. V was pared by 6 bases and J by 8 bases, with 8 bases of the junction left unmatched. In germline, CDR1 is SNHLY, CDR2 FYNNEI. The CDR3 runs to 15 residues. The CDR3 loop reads CASRRLAGVVDEQFF. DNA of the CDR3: TGTGCCAGCAGGCGACTAGCGGGAGTGGTTGATGAGCAGTTCTTC.

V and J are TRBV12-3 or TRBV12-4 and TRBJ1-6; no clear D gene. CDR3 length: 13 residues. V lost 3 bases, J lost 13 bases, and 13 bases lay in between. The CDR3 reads CASSLGGGYPLHF. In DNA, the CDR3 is TGTGCCAGCAGTTTGGGTGGAGGGTACCCCCTCCACTTT.

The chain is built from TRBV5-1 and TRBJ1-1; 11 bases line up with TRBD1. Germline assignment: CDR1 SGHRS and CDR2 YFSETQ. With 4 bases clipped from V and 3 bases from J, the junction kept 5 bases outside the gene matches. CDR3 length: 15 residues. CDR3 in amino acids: CASSTGQGADTEAFF. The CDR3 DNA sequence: TGCGCCAGCAGCACAGGACAGGGGGCGGACACTGAAGCTTTCTTT.

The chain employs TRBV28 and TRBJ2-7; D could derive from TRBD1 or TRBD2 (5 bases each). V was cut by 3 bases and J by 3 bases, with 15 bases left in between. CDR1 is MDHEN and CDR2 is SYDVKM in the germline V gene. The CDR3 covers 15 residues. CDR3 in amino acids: CASSLGTGLDYEQYF. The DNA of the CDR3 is TGTGCCAGCAGTTTGGGGACGGGATTAGACTACGAGCAGTACTTC.

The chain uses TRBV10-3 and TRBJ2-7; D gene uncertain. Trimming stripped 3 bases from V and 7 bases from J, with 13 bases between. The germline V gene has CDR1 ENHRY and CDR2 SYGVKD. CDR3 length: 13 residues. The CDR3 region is CAISEIPEGEQYF. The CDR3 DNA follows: TGTGCCATCAGTGAAATTCCCGAAGGGGAGCAGTACTTC.

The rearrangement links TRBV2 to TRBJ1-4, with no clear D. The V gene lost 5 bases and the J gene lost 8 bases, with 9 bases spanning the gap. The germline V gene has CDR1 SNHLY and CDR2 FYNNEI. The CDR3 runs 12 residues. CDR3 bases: TGTGCCAGCAGTTCTGGGTGGGAAAAACTGTTTTTT. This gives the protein CASSSGWEKLFF.

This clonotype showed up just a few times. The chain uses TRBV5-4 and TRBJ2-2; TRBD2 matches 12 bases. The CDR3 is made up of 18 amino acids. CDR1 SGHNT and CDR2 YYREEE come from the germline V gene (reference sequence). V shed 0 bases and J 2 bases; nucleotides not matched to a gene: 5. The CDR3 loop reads CASSLGGLAGLNTGELFF. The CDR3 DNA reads TGTGCCAGCAGCTTGGGAGGACTAGCGGGGCTTAACACCGGGGAGCTGTTTTTT.

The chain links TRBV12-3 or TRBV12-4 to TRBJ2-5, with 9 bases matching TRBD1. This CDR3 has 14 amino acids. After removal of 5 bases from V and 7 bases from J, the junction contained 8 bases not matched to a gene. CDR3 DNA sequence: TGTGCCAGCAGTCTAGGAAGGACAGGGGTGACCCAGTACTTC. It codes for CASSLGRTGVTQYF.